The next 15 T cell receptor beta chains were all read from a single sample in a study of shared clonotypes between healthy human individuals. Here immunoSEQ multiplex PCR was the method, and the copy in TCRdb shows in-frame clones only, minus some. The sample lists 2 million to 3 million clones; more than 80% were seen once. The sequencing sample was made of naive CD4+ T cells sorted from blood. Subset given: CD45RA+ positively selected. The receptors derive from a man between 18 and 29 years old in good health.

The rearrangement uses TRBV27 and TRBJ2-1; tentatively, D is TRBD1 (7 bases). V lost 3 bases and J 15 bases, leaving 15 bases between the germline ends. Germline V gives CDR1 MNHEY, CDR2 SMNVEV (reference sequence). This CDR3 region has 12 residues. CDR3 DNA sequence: TGTGCCAGCAGTTTCCAACAGGGGAGGCGGTTCTTC. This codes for CASSFQQGRRFF.

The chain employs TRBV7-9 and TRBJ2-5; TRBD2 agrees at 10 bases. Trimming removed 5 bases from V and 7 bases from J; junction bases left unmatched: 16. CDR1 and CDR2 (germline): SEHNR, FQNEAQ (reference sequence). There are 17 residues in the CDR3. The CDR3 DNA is TGTGCCAGCAGCCTATCAACCGGACTAGCGGTATGGGGGACCCAGTACTTC. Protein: CASSLSTGLAVWGTQYF. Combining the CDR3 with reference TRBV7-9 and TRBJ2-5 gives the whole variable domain DTGVSQNPRHKITKRGQNVTFRCDPISEHNRLYWYRQTLGQGPEFLTYFQNEAQLEKSRLLSDRFSAERPKGSFSTLEIQRTEQGDSAMYLCASSLSTGLAVWGTQYFGPGTRLLVL.

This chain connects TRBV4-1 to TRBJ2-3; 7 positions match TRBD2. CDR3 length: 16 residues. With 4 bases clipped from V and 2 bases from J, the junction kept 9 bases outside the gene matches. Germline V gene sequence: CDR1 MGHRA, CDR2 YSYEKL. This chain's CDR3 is CASSRQASGITDTQYF. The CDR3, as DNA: TGCGCCAGCAGCCGCCAGGCTAGCGGAATCACAGATACGCAGTATTTT.

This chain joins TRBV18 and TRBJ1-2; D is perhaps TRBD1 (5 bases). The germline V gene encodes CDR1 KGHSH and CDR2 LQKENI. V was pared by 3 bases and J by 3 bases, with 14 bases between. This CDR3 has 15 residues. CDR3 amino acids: CASSPSTVGDYGYTF. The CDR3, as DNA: TGTGCCAGCTCACCGAGTACAGTGGGGGACTATGGCTACACCTTC. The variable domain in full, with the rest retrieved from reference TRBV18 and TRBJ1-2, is NAGVMQNPRHLVRRRGQEARLRCSPMKGHSHVYWYRQLPEEGLKFMVYLQKENIIDESGMPKERFSAEFPKEGPSILRIQQVVRGDSAAYFCASSPSTVGDYGYTFGSGTRLTVV.

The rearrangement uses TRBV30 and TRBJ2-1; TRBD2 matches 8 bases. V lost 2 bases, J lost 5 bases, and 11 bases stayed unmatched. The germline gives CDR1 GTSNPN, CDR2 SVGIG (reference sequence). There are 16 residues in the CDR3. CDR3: CAWSWKSGSSDNEQFF. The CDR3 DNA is TGTGCCTGGAGTTGGAAGAGCGGGAGCTCTGACAATGAGCAGTTCTTC. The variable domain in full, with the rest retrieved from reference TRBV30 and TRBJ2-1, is SQTIHQWPATLVQPVGSPLSLECTVEGTSNPNLYWYRQAAGRGLQLLFYSVGIGQISSEVPQNLSASRPQDRQFILSSKKLLLSDSGFYLCAWSWKSGSSDNEQFFGPGTRLTVL.

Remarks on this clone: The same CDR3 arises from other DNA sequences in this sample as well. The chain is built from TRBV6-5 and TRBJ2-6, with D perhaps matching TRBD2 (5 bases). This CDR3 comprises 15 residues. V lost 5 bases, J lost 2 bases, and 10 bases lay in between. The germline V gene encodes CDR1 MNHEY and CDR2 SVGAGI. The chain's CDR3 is CASSPGGAGANVLTF. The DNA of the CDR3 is TGTGCCAGCAGTCCCGGAGGAGCTGGGGCCAACGTCCTGACTTTC.

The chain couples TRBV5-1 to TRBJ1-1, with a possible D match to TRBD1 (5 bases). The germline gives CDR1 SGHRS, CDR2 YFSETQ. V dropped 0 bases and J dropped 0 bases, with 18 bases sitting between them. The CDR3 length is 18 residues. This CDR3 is CASSLGAMGRSMNTEAFF. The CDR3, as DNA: TGCGCCAGCAGCTTGGGGGCCATGGGGCGGTCGATGAACACTGAAGCTTTCTTT.

As DNA, the CDR3 is TGTGCCAGCAGTTACGGACAGGGCGCTTTCTTT. Its translation: CASSYGQGAFF. The chain joins TRBV6-5 to TRBJ1-1; 8 bases match TRBD1. Losses at the gene ends were 2 bases for V and 11 bases for J; bases not matched to a gene: 1. The CDR3 is 11 amino acids. CDR1 MNHEY and CDR2 SVGAGI come from the germline V gene.

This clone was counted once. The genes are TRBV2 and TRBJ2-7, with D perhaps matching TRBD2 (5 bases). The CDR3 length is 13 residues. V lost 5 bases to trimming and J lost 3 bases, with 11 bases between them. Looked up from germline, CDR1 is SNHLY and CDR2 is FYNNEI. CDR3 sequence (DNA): TGTGCCAGCAGTTTGGACTTAAACTACGAGCAGTACTTC. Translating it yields CASSLDLNYEQYF.

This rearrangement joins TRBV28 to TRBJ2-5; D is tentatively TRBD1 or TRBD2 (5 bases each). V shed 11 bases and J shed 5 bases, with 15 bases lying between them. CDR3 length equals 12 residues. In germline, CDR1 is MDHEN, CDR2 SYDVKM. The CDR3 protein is CASARGGETQYF. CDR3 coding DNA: TGTGCCTCCGCAAGGGGCGGGGAGACCCAGTACTTC. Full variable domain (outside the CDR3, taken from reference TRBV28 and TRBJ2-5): DVKVTQSSRYLVKRTGEKVFLECVQDMDHENMFWYRQDPGLGLRLIYFSYDVKMKEKGDIPEGYSVSREKKERFSLILESASTNQTSMYLCASARGGETQYFGPGTRLLVL.

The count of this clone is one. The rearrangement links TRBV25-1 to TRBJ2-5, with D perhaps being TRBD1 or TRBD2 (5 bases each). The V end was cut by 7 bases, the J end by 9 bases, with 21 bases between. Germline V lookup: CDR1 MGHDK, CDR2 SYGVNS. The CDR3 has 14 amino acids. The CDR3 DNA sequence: TGTGCCAGCACCTCATCGGGGCTGGGTGAGGCCCAGTACTTC. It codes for CASTSSGLGEAQYF.

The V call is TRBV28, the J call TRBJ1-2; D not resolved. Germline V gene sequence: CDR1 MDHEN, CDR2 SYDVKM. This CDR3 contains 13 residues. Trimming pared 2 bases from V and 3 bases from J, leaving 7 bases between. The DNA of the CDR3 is TGTGCCAGCAGTTTAGTTCCGGACTATGGCTACACCTTC. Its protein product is CASSLVPDYGYTF.

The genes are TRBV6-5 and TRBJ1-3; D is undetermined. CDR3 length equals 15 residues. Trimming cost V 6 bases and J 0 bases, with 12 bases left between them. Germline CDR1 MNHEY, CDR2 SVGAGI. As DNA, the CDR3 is TGTGCCAGCAGCCAAAGCCCCATCTCTGGAAACACCATATATTTT. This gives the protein CASSQSPISGNTIYF.

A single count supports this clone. This chain's CDR3 is CASRGGDLRYNEQFF. CDR3 sequence (DNA): TGTGCCAGTAGAGGGGGGGACCTAAGGTACAATGAGCAGTTCTTC. This chain connects TRBV19 to TRBJ2-1, with a possible D match to TRBD2 (7 bases). Germline CDR1 LNHDA, CDR2 SQIVND (reference sequence). The length of the CDR3 is 15 residues. V lost 6 bases and J 4 bases, leaving 16 bases between the germline ends.

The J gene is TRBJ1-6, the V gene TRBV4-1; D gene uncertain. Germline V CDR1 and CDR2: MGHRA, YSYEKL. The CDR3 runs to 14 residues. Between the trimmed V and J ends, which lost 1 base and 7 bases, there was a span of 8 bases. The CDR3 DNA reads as TGCGCCAGCAGCCAAGGGGATTTCAATTCACCCCTCCACTTT. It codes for CASSQGDFNSPLHF.